These 10 T cell receptor beta chains were all obtained from the same sample, sequenced in a study of neurological immune-mediated disorders. Time point defined: longitudinal time-point 2. Via MiXCR, TCRdb re-called the 5' RACE reads, giving one row per CDR3 protein. The profile shows some 100,000 distinct CDR3 sequences, about 13% of them singletons. Sequenced sample: PBMCs. The receptors here all came from a female donor with HTLV-1-associated myelopathy (HAM/TSP).

This clonotype has ten or more counts. This sequence joins TRBV27 and TRBJ2-7; 8 bases map to TRBD1. This CDR3 has 15 residues. V lost 5 bases to trimming and J lost 7 bases; unmatched junction nucleotides: 13. Germline CDR1 is MNHEY and CDR2 is SMNVEV (reference sequence). CDR3 coding DNA: TGTGCCAGCAGTCCTCCCGGGACAGGCCGAAGGGAGCAGTACTTC. Amino acids: CASSPPGTGRREQYF.

The sample holds many counts of this clonotype. The chain links TRBV4-1 to TRBJ1-6; the D gene is possibly TRBD1 (5 bases). The CDR3 extends over 15 amino acids. The V gene's germline CDR1 is MGHRA and CDR2 YSYEKL. Trimming cost V 4 bases and J 7 bases, with 14 bases left between them. The DNA of the CDR3 is TGCGCCAGCAGCCCGCGGTGGGGGGGGAATTCACCCCTCCACTTT. Translated, it gives CASSPRWGGNSPLHF.

At least ten counts were recorded for this clonotype. V and J are TRBV5-1 and TRBJ1-1, with a tentative D call TRBD1 (5 bases). There are 14 residues in the CDR3. CDR1 is SGHRS and CDR2 is YFSETQ in the germline V gene. Between the trimmed V and J ends, which lost 5 bases and 2 bases, there was a span of 13 bases. The CDR3 nucleotides read TGCGCCAGCAGAAAAGACAGCCTAAACACTGAAGCTTTCTTT. This sequence encodes CASRKDSLNTEAFF.

This clonotype was recorded at least ten times. This chain uses TRBV7-2 with TRBJ1-5, with D perhaps matching TRBD1 (6 bases). V lost 3 bases and J 11 bases, leaving 17 bases between the germline ends. Germline V lookup: CDR1 SGHTA, CDR2 FQGNSA. This CDR3 is built from 14 residues. In nucleotides, the CDR3 is TGTGCCAGCAGCTTTACAGGGCCCGGGTCGGCCCAGCATTTT. Residues: CASSFTGPGSAQHF.

This clonotype was seen at least ten times. The chain combines TRBV7-2 with TRBJ2-1; 11 bases are a match to TRBD2. With V trimmed by 1 base and J by 8 bases, 4 bases remained unmatched. The CDR3 has 15 amino acids. In germline, CDR1 is SGHTA, CDR2 FQGNSA. CDR3 nucleotide sequence: TGTGCCAGCAGCTTAGGTAGCGGGGGGGCCTATGAGCAGTTCTTC. It encodes CASSLGSGGAYEQFF.

The chain couples TRBV5-1 to TRBJ2-7; TRBD1 might be the D (5 bases). V gave up 1 base and J gave up 5 bases, with 10 bases separating them. CDR1 SGHRS and CDR2 YFSETQ come from the germline V gene. The length of the CDR3 is 13 residues. The CDR3 bases are TGCGCCAGCAGCTTGACAGGCGGAAACGAGCAGTACTTC. Translated: CASSLTGGNEQYF.

This clonotype was seen at least ten times. The chain combines TRBV20-1 with TRBJ1-2; no clear D. The CDR3 runs to 13 residues. Trimming pared 6 bases from V and 3 bases from J, leaving 14 bases between. The germline CDR1 and CDR2 sequences are DFQATT and SNEGSKA (reference sequence). CDR3 in DNA: TGCAGTGCAAGAAGCATGGAGGACTATGGCTACACCTTC. Translation: CSARSMEDYGYTF.

The chain is built from TRBV5-1 and TRBJ2-2; 8 bases match TRBD1. Germline values: CDR1 SGHRS, CDR2 YFSETQ. Losses at the gene ends were 2 bases for V and 5 bases for J; bases not matched to a gene: 8. The CDR3 extends over 16 amino acids. Written as DNA, the CDR3 is TGCGCCAGCAGCTTTTGGGGTCAGGGGGCGACCGGGGAGCTGTTTTTT. It specifies CASSFWGQGATGELFF.

This clonotype appeared a few times. The chain is built from TRBV7-2 and TRBJ2-1; D not certain. The CDR3 covers 14 residues. V was trimmed by 7 bases and J by 0 bases, leaving 10 bases between them. Looked up from germline, CDR1 is SGHTA and CDR2 is FQGNSA. The CDR3 sequence is CASNPARSYNEQFF. The CDR3 bases are TGTGCCAGCAATCCGGCCCGCTCCTACAATGAGCAGTTCTTC.

This clonotype has a count of ten or more. The rearrangement uses TRBV12-3 or TRBV12-4 and TRBJ2-1; 7 positions match TRBD1. V was clipped by 5 bases and J by 4 bases; unmatched bases: 5. CDR3 size: 14 residues. The CDR3 is CASSAGTVYNEQFF. The CDR3 nucleotides read TGTGCCAGCAGTGCCGGGACAGTTTACAATGAGCAGTTCTTC.